Each of the 26 T cell receptor beta chains below was sequenced from the same sample in a study of blood T cell repertoires in COVID-19. Here immunoSEQ multiplex PCR was the method, and the copy in TCRdb shows in-frame clones only, minus some. The data hold around 240,000 clones, with around 84% observed a single time. What was sequenced was peripheral blood. The source is a woman in her 40s who had recovered from COVID-19.

This chain uses TRBV7-9 with TRBJ2-3, with 12 bases aligning to TRBD2. Germline lookup yields CDR1 SEHNR and CDR2 FQNEAQ (reference sequence). V lost 4 bases to trimming and J lost 0 bases; unmatched junction nucleotides: 8. The CDR3 runs 18 residues. For the CDR3, the DNA is TGTGCCAGCAGCTCAAGACTAGCGGGGGCACCTAGCACAGATACGCAGTATTTT. It is translated as CASSSRLAGAPSTDTQYF. The full variable domain, rest sourced from reference TRBV7-9 and TRBJ2-3, is DTGVSQNPRHKITKRGQNVTFRCDPISEHNRLYWYRQTLGQGPEFLTYFQNEAQLEKSRLLSDRFSAERPKGSFSTLEIQRTEQGDSAMYLCASSSRLAGAPSTDTQYFGPGTRLTVL.

This clone was recorded only once. The rearrangement uses TRBV7-6 and TRBJ1-1, with 7 bases matching TRBD1. The CDR3 sequence is 15 residues long. V lost 2 bases, J lost 3 bases, and 6 bases stayed unmatched. From germline, CDR1 is SGHVS and CDR2 FNYEAQ. CDR3 residues: CASSLSTGADTEAFF. CDR3 coding DNA: TGTGCCAGCAGCTTATCTACAGGGGCGGACACTGAAGCTTTCTTT.

This chain joins TRBV7-9 and TRBJ2-7; D possibly corresponds to TRBD1 (6 bases). Germline V gives CDR1 SEHNR, CDR2 FQNEAQ (reference sequence). V shed 4 bases and J shed 3 bases, with 13 bases lying between them. This CDR3 has 14 amino acids. This CDR3 is CASSSRDKNYEQYF. CDR3 bases: TGTGCCAGCAGCTCCCGGGACAAAAACTACGAGCAGTACTTC.

The rearrangement joins TRBV5-1 to TRBJ1-5, with D unresolved. There are 15 residues in the CDR3. The V end was cut by 2 bases, the J end by 3 bases, with 12 bases between. Per the germline V gene, CDR1 is SGHRS and CDR2 is YFSETQ. The CDR3 sequence: CASSFPSGFNQPQHF. For the CDR3, the DNA is TGCGCCAGCAGCTTTCCCTCGGGGTTCAATCAGCCCCAGCATTTT. The variable domain in full, with the rest retrieved from reference TRBV5-1 and TRBJ1-5, is KAGVTQTPRYLIKTRGQQVTLSCSPISGHRSVSWYQQTPGQGLQFLFEYFSETQRNKGNFPGRFSGRQFSNSRSEMNVSTLELGDSALYLCASSFPSGFNQPQHFGDGTRLSIL.

The V gene is TRBV5-1, the J gene TRBJ2-7, with a tentative D call TRBD2 (5 bases). The CDR3 covers 13 residues. Germline CDR1 and CDR2: SGHRS and YFSETQ. Trimming left V 4 bases short and J 5 bases short, with 13 bases between. The CDR3 sequence is CASSEGISNEQYF. CDR3 nucleotide sequence: TGCGCCAGCAGCGAGGGAATCTCTAACGAGCAGTACTTC. Combining the CDR3 with reference TRBV5-1 and TRBJ2-7 gives the whole variable domain KAGVTQTPRYLIKTRGQQVTLSCSPISGHRSVSWYQQTPGQGLQFLFEYFSETQRNKGNFPGRFSGRQFSNSRSEMNVSTLELGDSALYLCASSEGISNEQYFGPGTRLTVT.

The chain links TRBV9 to TRBJ2-2; D call uncertain. V gave up 1 base and J gave up 7 bases, with 5 bases separating them. The CDR3 totals 12 residues. Germline CDR1 and CDR2: SGDLS and YYNGEE. The chain's CDR3 is CASSVTSGELFF. The CDR3 coding sequence is TGTGCCAGCAGCGTAACCAGCGGGGAGCTGTTTTTT.

The CDR3 is CASSVTQNSGNTIYF. In DNA, the CDR3 is TGTGCCAGTAGTGTAACACAAAACTCTGGAAACACCATATATTTT. This chain links TRBV19 with TRBJ1-3; D gene unclear. The CDR3 is 15 amino acids. The germline V gene has CDR1 LNHDA and CDR2 SQIVND (reference sequence). Trimming left V 5 bases short and J 0 bases short, with 11 bases between. The full variable domain, with the rest looked up from reference TRBV19 and TRBJ1-3, is DGGITQSPKYLFRKEGQNVTLSCEQNLNHDAMYWYRQDPGQGLRLIYYSQIVNDFQKGDIAEGYSVSREKKESFPLTVTSAQKNPTAFYLCASSVTQNSGNTIYFGEGSWLTVV.

The rearrangement joins TRBV7-2 to TRBJ1-2; TRBD1 agrees at 9 bases. CDR1 SGHTA and CDR2 FQGNSA come from the germline V gene. The CDR3 totals 13 residues. Trimming at V came to 5 bases and at J to 10 bases, leaving 8 bases not matched to a gene. CDR3 region: CASSPGTGSDYTF. In nucleotides, the CDR3 is TGTGCCAGCAGCCCGGGGACAGGGTCTGACTACACCTTC.

J is TRBJ2-3 and V is TRBV9, with TRBD2 matching 13 bases. Trimming cost V 0 bases and J 8 bases; bases outside gene matches: 3. Germline V CDR1 and CDR2: SGDLS, YYNGEE. The CDR3 extends over 15 amino acids. The CDR3 sequence: CASSVGTSGGGTQYF. CDR3 sequence (DNA): TGTGCCAGCAGCGTAGGTACTAGCGGGGGGGGTACGCAGTATTTT.

The table lists this clone with a count of one. The junction departs from germline at one end; a sequencing error may be responsible. The chain joins TRBV30 to TRBJ2-1, with D possibly matching TRBD2 (7 bases). This CDR3 has 17 amino acids. Germline V gives CDR1 GTSNPN, CDR2 SVGIG (reference sequence). The CDR3 DNA follows: TGTGCCTGGAGTCCCTCTCGAGGGGGGGGCTCCCACAATGAGCAGTTCTTC. Translation gives CAWSPSRGGGSHNEQFF. The full variable domain, its missing parts supplied by reference TRBV30 and TRBJ2-1, is SQTIHQWPATLVQPVGSPLSLECTVEGTSNPNLYWYRQAAGRGLQLLFYSVGIGQISSEVPQNLSASRPQDRQFILSSKKLLLSDSGFYLCAWSPSRGGGSHNEQFFGPGTRLTVL.

V and J are TRBV3-1 (or the pseudogene TRBV3-2) and TRBJ2-2; D possibly corresponds to TRBD2 (7 bases). Germline CDR1 is LGHDT and CDR2 is YNNKEL (reference sequence). Trimming removed 1 base from V and 6 bases from J, with 15 bases in between. The CDR3 sequence is 16 residues long. The DNA of the CDR3 is TGTGCCAGCAGCCAAGGAGGGGGGGCGTTGGCCGGGGAGCTGTTTTTT. The encoded protein is CASSQGGGALAGELFF.

The chain is built from TRBV30 and TRBJ1-5, with 7 bases matching TRBD1. V was clipped by 2 bases and J by 5 bases; unmatched bases: 3. The germline gives CDR1 GTSNPN, CDR2 SVGIG (reference sequence). The CDR3 sequence is 13 residues long. CDR3: CAWSTQGDQPQHF. CDR3 nucleotides: TGTGCCTGGAGTACGCAGGGGGATCAGCCCCAGCATTTT.

The CDR3 reads CASRTDTFSPLHF. The CDR3 DNA sequence: TGTGCCAGCAGAACAGACACCTTTTCACCCCTCCACTTT. The chain joins TRBV7-2 to TRBJ1-6; no reliable D call. The germline gives CDR1 SGHTA, CDR2 FQGNSA. V dropped 6 bases and J dropped 9 bases, with 12 bases sitting between them. The CDR3 covers 13 residues.

The chain recombines TRBV27 with TRBJ2-7; 9 bases are a match to TRBD1. Germline V gives CDR1 MNHEY, CDR2 SMNVEV (reference sequence). The CDR3 contains 14 residues. Trimming took 4 bases from V and 7 from J; bases not matched to a gene: 8. CDR3 sequence: CASSSGQGTKEQYF. CDR3 in DNA: TGTGCCAGCAGTTCCGGACAGGGGACGAAAGAGCAGTACTTC.

The rearrangement uses TRBV7-8 and TRBJ1-6, with unresolved D. Germline V lookup: CDR1 SGHVS, CDR2 FQNEAQ. CDR3 size: 17 residues. V was shortened by 4 bases and J by 5 bases, with 18 bases between the two germline ends. The CDR3 loop reads CASSSGEIGRNNSPLHF. The CDR3 DNA reads TGTGCCAGCAGCTCGGGAGAGATTGGCCGAAATAATTCACCCCTCCACTTT.

The chain recombines TRBV7-2 with TRBJ1-2; 7 nucleotides align to TRBD1. Germline CDR1 is SGHTA and CDR2 is FQGNSA. Trimming cost V 1 base and J 2 bases; bases outside gene matches: 13. This CDR3 has 18 amino acids. The CDR3 sequence: CASSLVGTASTGNYGYTF. CDR3 DNA sequence: TGTGCCAGCAGCTTAGTAGGGACAGCCTCTACGGGAAACTATGGCTACACCTTC.

This clone was detected once. This chain uses TRBV5-1 with TRBJ2-1; TRBD2 matches 11 bases. CDR1 is SGHRS and CDR2 is YFSETQ in the germline V gene. The V segment lost 6 bases and the J segment 4 bases; nucleotides outside the gene matches: 6. The CDR3 loop spans 15 amino acids. Here the CDR3 reads CASTQTSGVYNEQFF. The CDR3 DNA reads TGCGCCAGCACCCAGACTAGCGGGGTGTACAATGAGCAGTTCTTC.

The chain links TRBV7-2 to TRBJ1-1; no clear D. CDR1 SGHTA and CDR2 FQGNSA come from the germline V gene. The CDR3 covers 16 residues. V was shortened by 1 base and J by 3 bases, with 15 bases between the two germline ends. CDR3 nucleotides: TGTGCCAGCAGCTTAGTCGGCGTAGGGCGGGACACTGAAGCTTTCTTT. The encoded protein is CASSLVGVGRDTEAFF.

The V and J genes are TRBV3-1 (or the pseudogene TRBV3-2) and TRBJ2-5; D is perhaps TRBD2 (5 bases). This CDR3 spans 15 amino acids. CDR1 and CDR2 (germline): LGHDT, YNNKEL (reference sequence). V lost 7 bases and J 4 bases, leaving 19 bases between the germline ends. CDR3: CASTAGGDPPETQYF. CDR3 coding DNA: TGTGCCAGCACTGCGGGTGGAGATCCCCCAGAGACCCAGTACTTC.

This clone has only one observation. V gene TRBV7-6 combines with J gene TRBJ2-3; 9 nucleotides match TRBD1. The germline CDR1 and CDR2 sequences are SGHVS and FNYEAQ. The CDR3 is made up of 14 amino acids. With V trimmed by 3 bases and J by 3 bases, 1 base remained unmatched. The CDR3 loop reads CASSLGTGTDTQYF. The CDR3 coding sequence is TGTGCCAGCAGCTTGGGGACAGGGACAGATACGCAGTATTTT.

V gene TRBV5-4 combines with J gene TRBJ2-3, with 7 bases lining up with TRBD1. Germline trimming cut 4 bases from V and 2 bases from J; bases unmatched to any gene: 7. CDR3 size: 15 residues. CDR1 and CDR2 (germline): SGHNT, YYREEE (reference sequence). CDR3 amino acids: CASSATGLATDTQYF. The CDR3 DNA reads as TGTGCCAGCAGCGCGACAGGGTTGGCCACAGATACGCAGTATTTT.

The chain combines TRBV6-5 with TRBJ2-7; 9 nucleotides match TRBD1. The CDR3 is 14 residues long. V lost 6 bases to trimming and J lost 3 bases; unmatched junction nucleotides: 6. Germline loops: CDR1 MNHEY, CDR2 SVGAGI. CDR3 residues: CASSAGDRVYEQYF. Written as DNA, the CDR3 is TGTGCCAGCAGCGCCGGGGACAGGGTCTACGAGCAGTACTTC.

The count of this clone is one. This chain connects TRBV5-1 to TRBJ1-1; possibly TRBD1 for D (5 bases). The germline gives CDR1 SGHRS, CDR2 YFSETQ. V was trimmed by 1 base and J by 4 bases, leaving 11 bases between them. This CDR3 has 14 residues. The CDR3 DNA reads TGCGCCAGCAGCTTGCAGTCCGGGGGCACTGAAGCTTTCTTT. Translated, it gives CASSLQSGGTEAFF.

This clone was recorded a few times. The chain couples TRBV7-2 to TRBJ1-2, with D possibly matching TRBD1 (6 bases). The CDR3 consists of 13 residues. V gave up 4 bases and J gave up 3 bases, with 9 bases separating them. Germline V gene lookup returns CDR1 SGHTA and CDR2 FQGNSA. CDR3 nucleotide sequence: TGTGCCAGCAGCTATTCAGGGGACTATGGCTACACCTTC. This sequence encodes CASSYSGDYGYTF.

This clone was observed a handful of times. This chain joins TRBV5-1 and TRBJ2-2, with 8 positions matching TRBD2. From germline, CDR1 is SGHRS and CDR2 YFSETQ. CDR3 length: 15 residues. V lost 0 bases to trimming and J lost 4 bases; unmatched junction nucleotides: 2. CDR3 in DNA: TGCGCCAGCAGCTTGGGACTAGCGAGCACCGGGGAGCTGTTTTTT. Protein: CASSLGLASTGELFF.

The chain carries TRBV5-8 and TRBJ2-3, with 9 bases aligning to TRBD2. The CDR3 consists of 18 residues. Germline V CDR1 and CDR2: SGHTS, YDEGEE. Unmatched junction bases numbered 13, after V lost 1 base and J lost 4 bases. In nucleotides, the CDR3 is TGTGCCAGCAGCTTGCGTCTGGCGGGGGGGCCCTTGTCAGATACGCAGTATTTT. This encodes CASSLRLAGGPLSDTQYF.